This TCR beta chain is from a study of CD8+ T cells in alopecia areata. RNA was extracted and reverse transcribed into cDNA as the sequencing template. Assay: immunoSEQ multiplex PCR; the TCRdb copy retains only in-frame clones and omits some. The table includes about 69,000 clones, roughly 60% detected once. Germline V gene data show CDR1 as LNHDA and CDR2 as SQIVND (reference sequence). Trimming pared 3 bases from V and 2 bases from J, leaving 12 bases between. CDR3 size: 15 residues. The chain combines TRBV19 with TRBJ2-3; D may be TRBD1 (5 bases). The sample in question was CD8+ T cells sorted from blood, obtained at week 0. The origin of this receptor is a human donor with alopecia areata. This CDR3 is CASSILAGPTDTQYF. CDR3 coding DNA: TGTGCCAGTAGTATTCTCGCAGGGCCCACAGATACGCAGTATTTT.